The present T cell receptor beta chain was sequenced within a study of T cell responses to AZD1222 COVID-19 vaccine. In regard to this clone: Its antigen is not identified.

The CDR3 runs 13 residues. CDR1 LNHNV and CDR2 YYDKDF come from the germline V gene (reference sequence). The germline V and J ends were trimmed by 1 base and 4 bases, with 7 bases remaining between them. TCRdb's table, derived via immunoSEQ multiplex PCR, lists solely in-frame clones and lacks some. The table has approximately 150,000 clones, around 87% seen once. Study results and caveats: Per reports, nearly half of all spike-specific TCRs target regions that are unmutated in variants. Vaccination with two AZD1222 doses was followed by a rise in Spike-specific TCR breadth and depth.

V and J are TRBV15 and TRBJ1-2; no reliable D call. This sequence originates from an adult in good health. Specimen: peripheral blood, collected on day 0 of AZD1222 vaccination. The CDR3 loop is CATSRGRIYGYTF. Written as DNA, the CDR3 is TGTGCCACCAGCAGAGGAAGGATCTATGGCTACACCTTC.